This passage covers 14 T cell receptor beta chains from one sample sequenced in a study of blood T cell repertoires in COVID-19. The repertoire was sequenced with immunoSEQ multiplex PCR; TCRdb's copy has only in-frame clones and lacks some. Among about 250,000 clones listed, 75% to 85% were seen once. Sequencing was done on a sample of peripheral blood. The receptors were sampled from a human donor in a cohort sampled during active COVID-19.

V usage is TRBV24-1 and J usage is TRBJ1-1; D is unresolved. V was cut by 5 bases and J by 1 base, with 10 bases left in between. This CDR3 has 14 amino acids. Germline CDR1 KGHDR, CDR2 SFDVKD. The CDR3 is CATSAGSWNTEAFF. The CDR3 DNA reads TGTGCCACCAGTGCCGGGTCCTGGAACACTGAAGCTTTCTTT.

The gene calls are TRBV5-8 and TRBJ2-5, with 11 bases that match TRBD2. V was pared by 1 base and J by 6 bases, with 5 bases of the junction left unmatched. Germline V lookup: CDR1 SGHTS, CDR2 YDEGEE. The CDR3 contains 15 residues. In DNA form, the CDR3 reads TGTGCCAGCAGCTTGACTAGCGGGAGAGGACAGACCCAGTACTTC. Translation: CASSLTSGRGQTQYF.

The chain is built from TRBV28 and TRBJ2-1; 10 nucleotides agree with TRBD1. The CDR3 length is 17 residues. CDR1 is MDHEN, CDR2 SYDVKM, per germline. V was pared by 3 bases and J by 5 bases, with 10 bases of the junction left unmatched. The CDR3 is CASSFIRGQGDNNEQFF. The CDR3 coding sequence is TGTGCCAGCAGTTTTATCAGAGGACAGGGGGATAACAATGAGCAGTTCTTC.

The chain is built from TRBV6-6 and TRBJ2-7; 8 nucleotides align to TRBD2. Germline lookup yields CDR1 MNHNY and CDR2 SVGAGI (reference sequence). Trimming took 2 bases from V and 5 from J; bases not matched to a gene: 2. The CDR3 runs 13 residues. The CDR3 DNA follows: TGTGCCAGCAGTTACCCGCGGGGGGACGAGCAGTACTTC. Translation: CASSYPRGDEQYF.

The chain uses TRBV2 and TRBJ2-1; no definite D call. Germline V gives CDR1 SNHLY, CDR2 FYNNEI. Trimming shortened V by 10 bases and J by 5 bases, and 9 bases separated the two germline ends. The CDR3 length is 11 residues. CDR3 sequence reads: CANSMNNEQFF. CDR3 DNA sequence: TGTGCCAACTCGATGAACAATGAGCAGTTCTTC. Full variable domain (outside the CDR3, taken from reference TRBV2 and TRBJ2-1): EPEVTQTPSHQVTQMGQEVILRCVPISNHLYFYWYRQILGQKVEFLVSFYNNEISEKSEIFDDQFSVERPDGSNFTLKIRSTKLEDSAMYFCANSMNNEQFFGPGTRLTVL.

The rearrangement joins TRBV19 to TRBJ2-2, with a weak D call TRBD1 (6 bases). Germline CDR1 is LNHDA and CDR2 is SQIVND (reference sequence). This CDR3 contains 16 residues. With 3 bases removed from V and 4 bases from J, the gap between germline ends came to 15 bases. In nucleotides, the CDR3 is TGTGCCAGTAGTATGAGAGGGGACACAGGCACCGGGGAGCTGTTTTTT. Encoded protein: CASSMRGDTGTGELFF.

The rearrangement uses TRBV6-5 and TRBJ1-2; maybe TRBD1 (5 bases). V was clipped by 5 bases and J by 3 bases, with 13 bases between them. The CDR3 consists of 14 residues. Germline assignment: CDR1 MNHEY and CDR2 SVGAGI. CDR3 coding DNA: TGTGCCAGCAGTACCATAACAGGTTACTATGGCTACACCTTC. Its translation is CASSTITGYYGYTF.

In this sample, this clone turned up a few times. The rearrangement uses TRBV7-3 and TRBJ2-1; D gene ambiguous. The length of the CDR3 is 14 residues. CDR1 is SGHTA, CDR2 FQGTGA, per germline. V lost 4 bases and J lost 8, with 15 bases in between. CDR3 in DNA: TGTGCCAGCAGCTCTTCGGGTAGCCATGATGAGCAGTTCTTC. Translation gives CASSSSGSHDEQFF. Drawing the rest from reference TRBV7-3 and TRBJ2-1, the complete variable domain is GAGVSQTPSNKVTEKGKYVELRCDPISGHTALYWYRQSLGQGPEFLIYFQGTGAADDSGLPNDRFFAVRPEGSVSTLKIQRTERGDSAVYLCASSSSGSHDEQFFGPGTRLTVL.

V gene TRBV5-4 combines with J gene TRBJ1-1; D may be TRBD1 (6 bases). The CDR3 contains 13 residues. Trimming stripped 5 bases from V and 2 bases from J, with 10 bases between. Germline V gene data show CDR1 as SGHNT and CDR2 as YYREEE (reference sequence). The CDR3 spells CASRPTGNTEAFF. The CDR3 bases are TGTGCCAGCAGACCGACAGGAAACACTGAAGCTTTCTTT.

The J gene is TRBJ2-6, the V gene TRBV5-4; TRBD1 matches 8 bases. This CDR3 comprises 17 residues. Looked up from germline, CDR1 is SGHNT and CDR2 is YYREEE (reference sequence). V lost 1 base to trimming and J lost 4 bases; unmatched junction nucleotides: 7. As DNA, the CDR3 is TGTGCCAGCAGCTTGATGGGACAGGAGGCCGGGGCCAACGTCCTGACTTTC. Protein product: CASSLMGQEAGANVLTF. Variable domain in full (rest from reference TRBV5-4 and TRBJ2-6): ETGVTQSPTHLIKTRGQQVTLRCSSQSGHNTVSWYQQALGQGPQFIFQYYREEENGRGNFPPRFSGLQFPNYSSELNVNALELDDSALYLCASSLMGQEAGANVLTFGAGSRLTVL.

The V gene is TRBV6-5, the J gene TRBJ2-1; 7 bases are a match to TRBD2. This CDR3 has 16 residues. Looked up from germline, CDR1 is MNHEY and CDR2 is SVGAGI. V trimming: 4 bases; J trimming: 0 bases; junction bases outside the gene matches: 6. The CDR3 loop reads CASSFSGGFSYNEQFF. The CDR3 DNA reads as TGTGCCAGCAGTTTTTCCGGGGGGTTCTCCTACAATGAGCAGTTCTTC.

The chain uses TRBV11-2 and TRBJ2-1; D not resolved. The germline V gene encodes CDR1 SGHAT and CDR2 FQNNGV. The CDR3 length is 13 residues. V lost 8 bases and J lost 4, with 12 bases in between. DNA for the CDR3: TGTGCCAGCTCGCCTTACGGTTACAATGAGCAGTTCTTC. Its translation: CASSPYGYNEQFF.

This sequence joins TRBV28 and TRBJ1-6, with D possibly matching TRBD1 (5 bases). The V end was cut by 3 bases, the J end by 7 bases, with 10 bases between. Germline CDR1 reads MDHEN; CDR2 reads SYDVKM. The CDR3 runs to 14 residues. The CDR3, as DNA: TGTGCCAGCAGTTTCTGGGGGGAAAATTCACCCCTCCACTTT. It encodes CASSFWGENSPLHF.

This chain links TRBV18 with TRBJ2-3; D might be TRBD1 (6 bases). This CDR3 has 13 amino acids. The germline V gene has CDR1 KGHSH and CDR2 LQKENI. V was cut by 6 bases and J by 3 bases, with 10 bases left in between. CDR3 bases: TGTGCCAGCTCGTTCGGACAGACAGATACGCAGTATTTT. Residues: CASSFGQTDTQYF.